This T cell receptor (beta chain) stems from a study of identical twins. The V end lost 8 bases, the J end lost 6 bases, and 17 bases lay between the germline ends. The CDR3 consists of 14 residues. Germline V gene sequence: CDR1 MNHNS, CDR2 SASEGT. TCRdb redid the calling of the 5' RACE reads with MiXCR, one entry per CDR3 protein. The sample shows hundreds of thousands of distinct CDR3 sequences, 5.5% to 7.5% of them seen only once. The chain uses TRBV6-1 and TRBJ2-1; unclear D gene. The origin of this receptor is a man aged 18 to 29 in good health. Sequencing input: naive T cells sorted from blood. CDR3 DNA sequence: TGTGCCAGCGATATAGAAGGGCGGATCAATGAGCAGTTCTTC. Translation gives CASDIEGRINEQFF.